The sequence of this T cell receptor beta chain was determined in a study of T-cell memory formation after mild COVID-19. This CDR3 is built from 16 residues. Germline CDR1 reads DFQATT; CDR2 reads SNEGSKA (reference sequence). V trimming: 6 bases; J trimming: 0 bases; junction bases outside the gene matches: 7. Remarks on this clonotype: Its matching antigen is unknown.

Overall study results and limits: For contracting clones, CD4+ ones sat mainly in CM and EM, CD8+ in EMRA. Pre-infection memory contained some responding clones, which suggested that cross-reactive memory had joined.

Constant-segment primers served in 5'RACE that generated TCR alpha and TCR beta cDNA libraries bearing sample barcodes and UMIs. Via MiXCR, TCRdb re-called the 5' RACE reads, giving one row per CDR3 protein. This sample has fewer than 200,000 distinct CDR3 sequences, with over 10% found just once. The sequence was collected from a man aged 18 to 35 who had mild COVID-19 (a few samples of this study predate the infection). Cell type and time point are not known. Sequenced: PBMCs or a T cell subset sorted from them (not recorded which). The V and J genes are TRBV20-1 and TRBJ2-6, with TRBD1 matching 8 bases. CDR3 loop: CSASRGPRSGANVLTF. CDR3 in DNA: TGCAGTGCGAGCAGGGGGCCCCGCTCTGGGGCCAACGTCCTGACTTTC.